The 25 T cell receptor beta chains below all came from one sample that was sequenced in a study of cytomegalovirus exposure and HLA in healthy donors. Use of 60 Vbeta and 13 Jbeta primers characterized the PCR. Clones were sequenced by immunoSEQ multiplex PCR, and TCRdb holds only the in-frame ones, with some missing. In total, the table holds 45,000 to 50,000 clones. The sequencing input was PBMCs. The receptors originated from a male donor in good health and CMV-seronegative.

V gene TRBV7-8 combines with J gene TRBJ1-4; tentative D call: TRBD1 (5 bases). Per germline, CDR1 SGHVS and CDR2 FQNEAQ. The CDR3 extends over 16 amino acids. V was cut by 5 bases and J by 8 bases, with 21 bases left in between. The CDR3 bases are TGTGCCAGCAGCCCAAATACAGGTTTTACGATGGAAAAACTGTTTTTT. Residues: CASSPNTGFTMEKLFF.

V usage is TRBV6-6 and J usage is TRBJ1-5, with D perhaps matching TRBD1 (5 bases). The CDR3 runs 13 residues. Trimming took 2 bases from V and 7 from J, leaving 9 bases between them. The V gene's germline CDR1 is MNHNY and CDR2 SVGAGI (reference sequence). The CDR3, as DNA: TGTGCCAGCAGTTACGCAGGGAAACAGCCCCAGCATTTT. Its protein product is CASSYAGKQPQHF.

The chain carries TRBV18 and TRBJ1-6; D remains unclear. CDR1 is KGHSH and CDR2 is LQKENI in the germline V gene. The V end was cut by 3 bases, the J end by 8 bases, with 11 bases between. This CDR3 has 14 amino acids. The CDR3 nucleotides are TGTGCCAGCTCACCGCGCAGTGAGGATTCACCCCTCCACTTT. Translated: CASSPRSEDSPLHF.

This chain joins TRBV4-1 and TRBJ2-3; TRBD2 agrees at 7 bases. Germline lookup yields CDR1 MGHRA and CDR2 YSYEKL. The V segment lost 3 bases and the J segment 4 bases; nucleotides outside the gene matches: 7. This CDR3 comprises 15 residues. The CDR3, as DNA: TGCGCCAGCAGCCACGAGGGGAGGGACGCAGATACGCAGTATTTT. Its protein is CASSHEGRDADTQYF.

The gene calls are TRBV6-4 and TRBJ2-3, with 11 bases lining up with TRBD2. Germline V CDR1 and CDR2: MRHNA, SNTAGT. V trimming: 4 bases; J trimming: 4 bases; junction bases outside the gene matches: 4. The CDR3 runs to 15 residues. CDR3 nucleotide sequence: TGTGCCAGCAGTGTAGCGGGGGGGCCGCCAGATACGCAGTATTTT. Protein: CASSVAGGPPDTQYF.

This chain connects TRBV6-6 to TRBJ1-5, with D uncertain. The germline CDR1 and CDR2 sequences are MNHNY and SVGAGI (reference sequence). The CDR3 contains 13 residues. Trimming pared 4 bases from V and 10 bases from J, leaving 14 bases between. The CDR3 protein is CASSWVSGQPQHF. For the CDR3, the DNA is TGTGCCAGCAGTTGGGTCTCAGGTCAACCCCAGCATTTT.

This chain links TRBV6-5 with TRBJ2-5, with TRBD2 matching 14 bases. The CDR3 extends over 14 amino acids. Germline CDR1 reads MNHEY; CDR2 reads SVGAGI. The ends lost 10 bases at V and 2 bases at J; junction bases unmatched: 3. CDR3 in DNA: TGTGCCACCAGACTAGCGGGGGGGCAAGAGACCCAGTACTTC. Translating it yields CATRLAGGQETQYF.

This sequence joins TRBV12-5 and TRBJ2-1, with 10 bases that match TRBD1. Germline CDR1 is LGHNT and CDR2 is FRNRAP. Losses at the gene ends were 6 bases for V and 7 bases for J; bases not matched to a gene: 15. This CDR3 comprises 17 residues. This CDR3 reads CASGGEHRDRGWNEQFF. For the CDR3, the DNA is TGTGCTAGTGGGGGGGAACACCGGGACAGGGGATGGAATGAGCAGTTCTTC.

J is TRBJ2-3 and V is TRBV19; D gene uncertain. Deletions cut 5 bases from V and 1 base from J, with 4 bases between. Germline V lookup: CDR1 LNHDA, CDR2 SQIVND (reference sequence). This CDR3 is built from 12 residues. Here the CDR3 DNA reads TGTGCCAGTAGTCCCGGCACAGATACGCAGTATTTT. Residues: CASSPGTDTQYF.

The J gene is TRBJ2-1, the V gene TRBV4-3, with 12 bases matching TRBD2. The CDR3 is 16 amino acids. Germline lookup yields CDR1 LGHNA and CDR2 YSLEER. J was trimmed by 8 bases and V by 1 base; bases with no gene match: 6. DNA for the CDR3: TGCGCCAGCAGCCAAGGCCCTAGCGGGGGGGCCGATGAGCAGTTCTTC. This codes for CASSQGPSGGADEQFF.

The CDR3 is CASSEDSGGYTF. CDR3 sequence (DNA): TGTGCCAGCTCGGAGGATTCAGGTGGCTACACCTTC. This chain links TRBV18 with TRBJ1-2; D gene ambiguous. Germline V gives CDR1 KGHSH, CDR2 LQKENI. V lost 6 bases, J lost 7 bases, and 12 bases lay in between. This CDR3 has 12 residues. Together with reference TRBV18 and TRBJ1-2, the CDR3 gives the full variable domain: NAGVMQNPRHLVRRRGQEARLRCSPMKGHSHVYWYRQLPEEGLKFMVYLQKENIIDESGMPKERFSAEFPKEGPSILRIQQVVRGDSAAYFCASSEDSGGYTFGSGTRLTVV.

The chain recombines TRBV18 with TRBJ2-7, with a tentative D call TRBD1 (5 bases). The CDR3 loop spans 15 amino acids. Trimming removed 6 bases from V and 6 bases from J, with 21 bases in between. Per germline, CDR1 KGHSH and CDR2 LQKENI. CDR3 nucleotide sequence: TGTGCCAGCTCCAAAGGTGGGGCGCGTTTAATCGAGCAGTACTTC. This encodes CASSKGGARLIEQYF.

The chain has TRBV19 and TRBJ2-1; 7 bases align to TRBD2. V shed 2 bases and J 3 bases; nucleotides not matched to a gene: 10. Germline values: CDR1 LNHDA, CDR2 SQIVND (reference sequence). This CDR3 contains 17 residues. DNA for the CDR3: TGTGCCAGTAGTATAAGGGGAGGGTGGACTAACTACAATGAGCAGTTCTTC. Its translation: CASSIRGGWTNYNEQFF.

V gene TRBV6-6 combines with J gene TRBJ1-2; D is possibly TRBD1 (6 bases). Trimming took off 6 bases at V and 8 bases at J, with 25 bases between the two ends. The CDR3 loop spans 16 amino acids. Per the germline V gene, CDR1 is MNHNY and CDR2 is SVGAGI (reference sequence). CDR3: CASSFPDRILSFGYTF. The DNA of the CDR3 is TGTGCCAGCAGCTTCCCGGACAGAATACTATCCTTCGGCTACACCTTC.

The rearrangement uses TRBV7-9 and TRBJ1-1; maybe TRBD1 (6 bases). CDR1 and CDR2 (germline): SEHNR, FQNEAQ (reference sequence). V shed 4 bases and J shed 5 bases, with 14 bases lying between them. CDR3 length: 14 residues. CDR3 nucleotide sequence: TGTGCCAGCAGCTCTACAGGGAAAGGGACTGAAGCTTTCTTT. It encodes CASSSTGKGTEAFF.

The rearrangement uses TRBV6-1 and TRBJ2-7, with TRBD1 matching 8 bases. Unmatched junction bases numbered 9, after V lost 3 bases and J lost 2 bases. The CDR3 loop spans 16 amino acids. Germline values: CDR1 MNHNS, CDR2 SASEGT. CDR3 DNA: TGTGCCAGCAGTGACCTCAGGGGGCTGCCTACCTACGAGCAGTACTTC. This sequence encodes CASSDLRGLPTYEQYF.

V gene TRBV15 combines with J gene TRBJ2-7; unclear D gene. This CDR3 spans 13 amino acids. The ends were cut back, 1 base at V and 6 bases at J, with 10 bases in the middle. Germline CDR1 reads LNHNV; CDR2 reads YYDKDF (reference sequence). The chain's CDR3 is CATSRGAEREQYF. The CDR3 nucleotides read TGTGCCACCAGCAGAGGTGCCGAGCGCGAGCAGTACTTC.

This chain connects TRBV7-9 to TRBJ2-7, with 8 bases aligning to TRBD1. V was pared by 4 bases and J by 12 bases, with 8 bases of the junction left unmatched. The V gene's germline CDR1 is SEHNR and CDR2 FQNEAQ (reference sequence). The CDR3 runs to 12 residues. In DNA form, the CDR3 reads TGTGCCAGCAGCTCTACCCCGGACAGGGTGTACTTC. This codes for CASSSTPDRVYF.

This chain connects TRBV4-1 to TRBJ1-6; the D is unclear. CDR3 length equals 14 residues. V dropped 0 bases and J dropped 6 bases, with 6 bases sitting between them. From germline, CDR1 is MGHRA and CDR2 YSYEKL. This CDR3 is CASSQDWSNSPLHF. Written as DNA, the CDR3 is TGCGCCAGCAGCCAAGATTGGAGTAATTCACCCCTCCACTTT.

V usage is TRBV6-1 and J usage is TRBJ1-4; a weak D match, TRBD1 (6 bases). CDR3 length: 15 residues. Germline CDR1 is MNHNS and CDR2 is SASEGT. Trimming cost V 6 bases and J 7 bases, with 18 bases left between them. In nucleotides, the CDR3 is TGTGCCAGCAGAGATACAGGGTTAATAGGTGAAAAACTGTTTTTT. The encoded protein is CASRDTGLIGEKLFF.

A note on this clone: The junction departs from germline at one end; a sequencing error may be responsible. This chain links TRBV7-7 with TRBJ2-7; TRBD1 matches at 10 bases. In germline, CDR1 is SSHAT, CDR2 FNYEAQ (reference sequence). This CDR3 is 15 amino acids long. CDR3 nucleotide sequence: TGTGCTAGCAGCCCCACGGGACAGGGGCGCTACGAGCAGTACTTC. It yields the protein CASSPTGQGRYEQYF.

V and J are TRBV9 and TRBJ1-2, with 8 bases that match TRBD1. The CDR3 length is 14 residues. V shed 4 bases, J shed 4 bases, and the junction held 6 bases outside the gene matches. Per germline, CDR1 SGDLS and CDR2 YYNGEE. CDR3 in amino acids: CASSPPDRAYGYTF. CDR3 nucleotides: TGTGCCAGCAGCCCTCCGGACAGGGCCTATGGCTACACCTTC.

The chain combines TRBV18 with TRBJ1-5, with D hard to call. The CDR3 is 16 residues long. Germline CDR1 reads KGHSH; CDR2 reads LQKENI. Trimming pared 1 base from V and 0 bases from J, leaving 10 bases between. The CDR3 region has the DNA TGTGCCAGCTCACCACTTCCGGGTTATAGCAATCAGCCCCAGCATTTT. Its protein is CASSPLPGYSNQPQHF.

The CDR3 DNA reads as TGTGCCTGGAGTGCGCAGGCCCTTACACGTTCACCCCTCCACTTT. Its translation: CAWSAQALTRSPLHF. The chain joins TRBV30 to TRBJ1-6, with D unclear. Germline values: CDR1 GTSNPN, CDR2 SVGIG (reference sequence). This CDR3 contains 15 residues. Trimming took off 1 base at V and 9 bases at J, with 16 bases between the two ends.

The rearrangement joins TRBV2 to TRBJ1-2; a possible D gene is TRBD1 (5 bases). The CDR3 consists of 14 residues. The V gene's germline CDR1 is SNHLY and CDR2 FYNNEI. Trimming took off 1 base at V and 3 bases at J, with 9 bases between the two ends. The CDR3 nucleotides read TGTGCCAGCAGTGAAGGGGGGGTAGACTATGGCTACACCTTC. This translates into CASSEGGVDYGYTF.